One and the same sample provided the 20 T cell receptor beta chains below, sequenced in a study of PD-1 blockade in classical Hodgkin lymphoma. Sample time point: cycle 4 day 1 (C4D1), after less than 7 weeks of nivolumab. Every patient relapsed after autologous stem cell transplantation, and brentuximab vedotin exposure varied. TCRdb keeps only in-frame clones here, not all; method: immunoSEQ multiplex PCR. Among some 16,000 clones listed, under 90% were seen once. Sample: peripheral blood mononuclear cells (PBMCs), taken before the fourth cycle of nivolumab. The receptor set was obtained from a human donor with classical Hodgkin lymphoma.

The chain is built from TRBV6-4 and TRBJ2-1; TRBD2 matches at 14 bases. The V segment lost 6 bases and the J segment 8 bases; nucleotides outside the gene matches: 6. Germline V lookup: CDR1 MRHNA, CDR2 SNTAGT. The length of the CDR3 is 15 residues. CDR3 nucleotides: TGTGCCAGCAGCGAGACTAGCGGGGGGGCCCATGAGCAGTTCTTC. The encoded protein is CASSETSGGAHEQFF.

The chain is built from TRBV14 and TRBJ1-5; D is unclear. Germline V gene lookup returns CDR1 SGHDN and CDR2 FVKESK. The CDR3 length is 13 residues. Trimming took off 3 bases at V and 0 bases at J, with 3 bases between the two ends. DNA of the CDR3: TGTGCCAGCAGCCAGAGTAGCAATCAGCCCCAGCATTTT. Encoded protein: CASSQSSNQPQHF.

This clone appeared a few times. This chain connects TRBV5-1 to TRBJ2-5; 10 nucleotides agree with TRBD2. The CDR3 consists of 16 residues. V lost 4 bases, J lost 6 bases, and 12 bases stayed unmatched. From germline, CDR1 is SGHRS and CDR2 YFSETQ. The CDR3 DNA follows: TGCGCCAGCAGCCCGGACAGCGGGGGGGGCGGGAAGACCCAGTACTTC. Translation gives CASSPDSGGGGKTQYF.

The chain recombines TRBV20-1 with TRBJ2-3; weak D call: TRBD2 (5 bases). Germline lookup yields CDR1 DFQATT and CDR2 SNEGSKA (reference sequence). This CDR3 spans 11 amino acids. Trimming removed 4 bases at V and 7 bases at J, with 9 bases between. The CDR3 is CSATRENTQYF. CDR3 DNA: TGCAGTGCTACGAGGGAAAATACGCAGTATTTT.

J is TRBJ2-3 and V is TRBV5-1, with D perhaps TRBD2 (5 bases). Germline V gives CDR1 SGHRS, CDR2 YFSETQ. This CDR3 region has 14 residues. V was pared by 1 base and J by 2 bases, with 8 bases between. In nucleotides, the CDR3 is TGCGCCAGCAGCTTGTCGGGGTACACAGATACGCAGTATTTT. The encoded protein is CASSLSGYTDTQYF. Full variable domain (missing parts from reference TRBV5-1 and TRBJ2-3): KAGVTQTPRYLIKTRGQQVTLSCSPISGHRSVSWYQQTPGQGLQFLFEYFSETQRNKGNFPGRFSGRQFSNSRSEMNVSTLELGDSALYLCASSLSGYTDTQYFGPGTRLTVL.

The genes are TRBV5-1 and TRBJ2-5; 7 bases line up with TRBD1. CDR1 is SGHRS and CDR2 is YFSETQ in the germline V gene. The CDR3 is 15 amino acids. V shed 0 bases and J 4 bases; nucleotides not matched to a gene: 6. This CDR3 is CASSLEDRVGETQYF. CDR3 coding DNA: TGCGCCAGCAGCTTGGAAGACAGGGTGGGAGAGACCCAGTACTTC.

This rearrangement joins TRBV6-6 to TRBJ2-7, with D maybe TRBD2 (6 bases). The CDR3 is 15 residues long. V was shortened by 0 bases and J by 2 bases, with 11 bases between the two germline ends. CDR1 and CDR2 (germline): MNHNY, SVGAGI (reference sequence). This chain's CDR3 is CASSYSASVPYEQYF. CDR3 bases: TGTGCCAGCAGTTACTCAGCTAGCGTTCCCTACGAGCAGTACTTC.

The genes are TRBV21-1 and TRBJ1-6. TRBV21-1 corresponds to a pseudogene. The CDR3 contains 14 residues. The CDR3 nucleotides are TGTGCCAGCAGCAAAGAGGGAAATAATTCACCCCTCCACTTT. It translates to CASSKEGNNSPLHF.

The chain uses TRBV4-3 and TRBJ1-5; D ambiguous. The germline gives CDR1 LGHNA, CDR2 YSLEER. V was pared by 0 bases and J by 3 bases, with 9 bases between. This CDR3 is 15 amino acids long. The CDR3 DNA sequence: TGCGCCAGCAGCCAAGAAACGGAGACCAATCAGCCCCAGCATTTT. Encoded protein: CASSQETETNQPQHF.

This clone was detected a few times. CDR3 loop: CASSFSGTNEKLFF. The DNA for the CDR3 is TGTGCCAGCAGTTTTTCGGGGACCAATGAAAAACTGTTTTTT. This sequence joins TRBV27 and TRBJ1-4; D is perhaps TRBD1 (5 bases). Looked up from germline, CDR1 is MNHEY and CDR2 is SMNVEV (reference sequence). V was shortened by 3 bases and J by 5 bases, with 10 bases between the two germline ends. The CDR3 is 14 residues long. Drawing the rest from reference TRBV27 and TRBJ1-4, the complete variable domain is EAQVTQNPRYLITVTGKKLTVTCSQNMNHEYMSWYRQDPGLGLRQIYYSMNVEVTDKGDVPEGYKVSRKEKRNFPLILESPSPNQTSLYFCASSFSGTNEKLFFGSGTQLSVL.

This clone was detected only a few times. The chain has TRBV7-9 and TRBJ1-2, with a possible D match to TRBD1 (5 bases). The CDR3 extends over 13 amino acids. The ends were cut back, 5 bases at V and 2 bases at J, with 9 bases in the middle. Germline V gene sequence: CDR1 SEHNR, CDR2 FQNEAQ (reference sequence). The CDR3 DNA reads TGTGCCAGCAGCAAAGGGACGAACTATGGCTACACCTTC. Its translation: CASSKGTNYGYTF.

This chain connects TRBV6-6 to TRBJ1-1; unclear D gene. The CDR3 has 13 amino acids. The V end lost 4 bases, the J end lost 2 bases, and 8 bases lay between the germline ends. CDR1 is MNHNY and CDR2 is SVGAGI in the germline V gene (reference sequence). The CDR3 here is CASSSTANTEAFF. The CDR3, as DNA: TGTGCCAGCAGTTCCACAGCTAACACTGAAGCTTTCTTT.

The V gene is TRBV7-6, the J gene TRBJ2-7, with D possibly TRBD1 on 5 matching bases. This CDR3 has 13 residues. The V gene's germline CDR1 is SGHVS and CDR2 FNYEAQ. V lost 5 bases, J lost 2 bases, and 10 bases lay in between. CDR3 amino acids: CASSAGHTYEQYF. CDR3 nucleotides: TGTGCCAGCAGCGCCGGACACACCTACGAGCAGTACTTC.

The chain uses TRBV7-9 and TRBJ2-3, with D possibly matching TRBD2 (7 bases). CDR1 and CDR2 (germline): SEHNR, FQNEAQ (reference sequence). V shed 5 bases and J shed 2 bases, with 14 bases lying between them. This CDR3 has 15 residues. CDR3 DNA: TGTGCCAGCAGCCTACAGGGACTACTCACAGATACGCAGTATTTT. The encoded protein is CASSLQGLLTDTQYF.

This clone came up a few times. This rearrangement joins TRBV7-2 to TRBJ2-7; tentatively, D is TRBD2 (6 bases). The ends were cut back, 5 bases at V and 3 bases at J, with 20 bases in the middle. CDR3 size: 16 residues. The germline CDR1 and CDR2 sequences are SGHTA and FQGNSA. CDR3 sequence reads: CASSPTSGLVDYEQYF. The CDR3 DNA sequence: TGTGCCAGCAGCCCCACCTCGGGACTGGTAGACTACGAGCAGTACTTC. Together with reference TRBV7-2 and TRBJ2-7, the CDR3 gives the full variable domain: GAGVSQSPSNKVTEKGKDVELRCDPISGHTALYWYRQSLGQGLEFLIYFQGNSAPDKSGLPSDRFSAERTGGSVSTLTIQRTQQEDSAVYLCASSPTSGLVDYEQYFGPGTRLTVT.

This sequence joins TRBV19 and TRBJ1-2; the match to TRBD1 covers 8 bases. Trimming cost V 5 bases and J 14 bases; bases outside gene matches: 10. Germline CDR1 and CDR2: LNHDA and SQIVND (reference sequence). This CDR3 has 12 amino acids. In nucleotides, the CDR3 is TGTGCCAGTAGTCGACAGGGGACGTTTTCTACCTTC. Amino acid sequence: CASSRQGTFSTF.

The chain has TRBV19 and TRBJ1-5; D is ambiguous. Germline values: CDR1 LNHDA, CDR2 SQIVND (reference sequence). The ends were cut back, 9 bases at V and 4 bases at J, with 19 bases in the middle. The CDR3 length is 15 residues. The CDR3 DNA is TGTGCCAGCCAAAGAGGGAGCGGTGGGAATCAGCCCCAGCATTTT. Amino acids: CASQRGSGGNQPQHF.

Points on this clone: Germline and junction disagree at one end, which may indicate a read error. This chain joins TRBV7-8 and TRBJ1-1; 9 bases fit TRBD1. CDR3 length equals 16 residues. Germline-derived CDR1 and CDR2 are SGHVS and FQNEAQ. CDR3 amino acids: CTSSFGGQGTNTEAFF. The CDR3, as DNA: TGTACCAGCAGCTTTGGGGGACAGGGTACGAACACTGAAGCTTTCTTT.

A few counts support this clone. V gene TRBV13 combines with J gene TRBJ2-7; tentatively, D is TRBD2 (5 bases). The ends were cut back, 2 bases at V and 0 bases at J, with 8 bases in the middle. The length of the CDR3 is 14 residues. CDR1 and CDR2 from the germline V gene are PRHDT and FYEKMQ (reference sequence). The CDR3 region is CASSLSGSSYEQYF. The CDR3 nucleotides read TGTGCCAGCAGCTTAAGTGGGAGCTCCTACGAGCAGTACTTC.

This clone showed up just a few times. This chain connects TRBV7-8 to TRBJ2-7, with D possibly TRBD2 on 6 matching bases. V was pared by 1 base and J by 6 bases, with 10 bases between. The CDR3 runs 13 residues. Germline CDR1 and CDR2: SGHVS and FQNEAQ. Here the CDR3 DNA reads TGTGCCAGCAGCTTAGGAGCCGGGGGCGAGCAGTACTTC. Protein product: CASSLGAGGEQYF.